This TCR beta chain was identified during a study of T cell responses to AZD1222 COVID-19 vaccine. General observations from the study: At baseline, seropositivity was found in only a handful of AZD1222 recipients. The CD4 TCRs associated with vaccination extended across spike and predominated at 160-218 and 743-854. Spike-specific TCR breadth rose after two AZD1222 doses, and depth rose as well. Donors skewed white British and female; clonal diversity was possibly underestimated.

Comments on this clone: The antigen remains undetermined.

The CDR3 length is 14 residues. The V end lost 10 bases, the J end lost 0 bases, and 13 bases lay between the germline ends. CDR1 MNHNS and CDR2 SASEGT come from the germline V gene. Measured with immunoSEQ multiplex PCR; TCRdb has only the in-frame clones, and not every one. The sample holds 78,000 or so clones, less than 85% seen once. The sample was peripheral blood, taken 28 days after the second AZD1222 dose. The chain carries TRBV6-1 and TRBJ2-4; D is uncertain. The receptor was derived from an adult who received the AZD1222 COVID-19 vaccine. This CDR3 reads CATASALAKNIQYF. The CDR3 coding sequence is TGTGCCACCGCCAGCGCACTAGCCAAAAACATTCAGTACTTC.